This T cell receptor beta chain is drawn from a study of low-dose radiotherapy and immunotherapy resistance in tumors. TRAV- and TRBV-specific primers primed first-strand cDNA, covering alpha and beta chains. TCRs were amplified for approximately 21 PCR cycles with a constant-region primer and V-primer adapter. With in vitro transcription, the isolated mRNA was amplified. TCRdb reanalysed the reads using MiXCR and keeps one entry per CDR3 protein. The sample has 30,000 to 45,000 distinct CDR3 sequences, about a fifth seen once. Noted time point: after trial treatment. This sample's treatment: LDRT plus nivolumab, ipilimumab, low-dose cyclophosphamide and aspirin (RACIN trial). The study gave donors nivolumab, ipilimumab, aspirin, low-dose cyclophosphamide and low-dose radiotherapy. CDR1 is SQVTM and CDR2 is ANQGSEA in the germline V gene. The CDR3 covers 10 residues. Between the trimmed V and J ends, which lost 1 base and 10 bases, there was a span of 6 bases.

The sample holds a few counts of this clonotype. The clonotype originates from a female donor with ovarian cancer. The chain carries TRBV29-1 and TRBJ2-3; D uncertain. The sample consisted of PBMCs, taken after low-dose radiotherapy plus immunotherapy. This chain's CDR3 is CSVEGLPQYF. CDR3 in DNA: TGCAGCGTTGAAGGACTGCCGCAGTATTTT.